This is a list of T cell receptor beta chains from one sample in a study of identical twins. Each CDR3 protein is one row after TCRdb ran MiXCR on the 5' RACE reads. The sample contains approximately 600,000 distinct CDR3 sequences, around 7.4% of which appear only once. These data also featured in a second study, about yellow fever vaccine responses in identical twins.

Specimen: PBMCs. All receptors come from a woman in her late teens or twenties in good health. CDR3s include the opening cysteine and the closing phenylalanine or tryptophan. The D gene is left open where the match is weak. Only some rows state a clone size, as once, few, many or a class for expanded clones.

v_call	d_call	clone_size	j_call	cdr3_aa	cdr3_nt
TRBV29-1	.	.	TRBJ1-6	CSVEVWGRAGYNSPLHF	TGCAGCGTTGAAGTCTGGGGGAGGGCTGGCTATAATTCACCCCTCCACTTT
TRBV9	.	.	TRBJ2-1	CASSVRGRAYNEQFF	TGTGCCAGCAGCGTGAGGGGGAGGGCCTACAATGAGCAGTTCTTC
TRBV4-1	.	many	TRBJ2-7	CASSHDQGREQYF	TGCGCCAGCAGCCACGATCAGGGAAGGGAGCAGTACTTC
TRBV7-9	TRBD1	many	TRBJ1-6	CASRGDRGNNSPLHF	TGTGCCAGCAGAGGGGACAGGGGAAATAATTCACCCCTCCACTTT
TRBV29-1	TRBD2	.	TRBJ2-3	CSVDFASGSLDTQYF	TGCAGCGTTGATTTTGCTAGCGGGAGTTTGGATACGCAGTATTTT
TRBV29-1	.	few	TRBJ1-2	CSADTGGHLNYGYTF	TGCAGCGCCGATACGGGGGGACACCTAAACTATGGCTACACCTTC
TRBV7-3	.	many	TRBJ2-7	CASSLSRVSYEQYF	TGTGCCAGCAGCTTAAGCAGAGTCTCCTACGAGCAGTACTTC
TRBV6-1	.	few	TRBJ1-1	CASTLSPAMNTEAFF	TGTGCCAGCACCCTTTCCCCGGCCATGAACACTGAAGCTTTCTTT
TRBV6-5	.	many	TRBJ1-4	CASSFFRGEKLFF	TGTGCCAGCAGTTTCTTTCGGGGTGAAAAACTGTTTTTT
TRBV2	.	.	TRBJ1-2	CASGAGNLNYGYTF	TGTGCCAGCGGCGCAGGGAACCTTAACTATGGCTACACCTTC
TRBV12-3/TRBV12-4	.	.	TRBJ2-2	CASSSIANTGELFF	TGTGCCAGCAGTTCGATAGCGAACACCGGGGAGCTGTTTTTT
TRBV7-8	.	.	TRBJ2-2	CASSMTLLNTGELFF	TGTGCCAGCAGCATGACACTCCTGAACACCGGGGAGCTGTTTTTT
TRBV7-1	TRBD2	few	TRBJ2-5	CASSQGGRLVFGTSGSQDQETQYF	TGTGCCAGCAGTCAGGGGGGCAGGTTAGTTTTTGGCACTAGCGGGAGCCAAGACCAAGAGACCCAGTACTTC
TRBV5-1	TRBD1	many	TRBJ2-1	CASSLEGQGGNEQFF	TGCGCCAGCAGCTTGGAGGGACAGGGAGGCAATGAGCAGTTCTTC
TRBV7-2	.	.	TRBJ1-5	CASSFRMNQPQHF	TGTGCCAGCAGCTTCCGGATGAATCAGCCCCAGCATTTT
TRBV19	.	.	TRBJ2-5	CASTNTGQETQYF	TGTGCCAGTACCAACACAGGGCAAGAGACCCAGTACTTC
TRBV19	TRBD1	.	TRBJ2-3	CATRQGGLTDTQYF	TGTGCCACCAGACAGGGGGGGCTCACAGATACGCAGTATTTT
TRBV20-1	TRBD2	many	TRBJ2-1	CSARLAGGRNEQFF	TGCAGTGCTAGACTAGCGGGAGGGCGGAATGAGCAGTTCTTC
TRBV20-1	TRBD2	.	TRBJ2-1	CSAQLAGAYNEQFF	TGCAGTGCCCAACTAGCGGGTGCCTACAATGAGCAGTTCTTC
TRBV4-1	.	many	TRBJ1-2	CASSQVQVYGYTF	TGCGCCAGCAGCCAAGTTCAGGTATATGGCTACACCTTC
TRBV27	.	.	TRBJ1-1	CASSHTRSTEAFF	TGTGCCAGCAGTCATACCAGAAGCACTGAAGCTTTCTTT
TRBV10-3	TRBD2	.	TRBJ2-5	CAISLAGAGTQYF	TGTGCCATCAGTTTAGCGGGAGCGGGGACCCAGTACTTC
TRBV20-1	.	many	TRBJ1-5	CSAPKPGRQYSNQPQHF	TGCAGTGCCCCTAAGCCAGGTCGGCAGTATAGCAATCAGCCCCAGCATTTT
TRBV5-6	TRBD1	few	TRBJ2-6	CASRPGQGRAGANVLTF	TGTGCCAGCAGGCCGGGACAGGGTCGCGCTGGGGCCAACGTCCTGACTTTC
TRBV29-1	.	few	TRBJ2-2	CSVYSGNTGELFF	TGCAGCGTATATAGCGGCAACACCGGGGAGCTGTTTTTT
TRBV14	.	.	TRBJ2-5	CASSPRVGNLETQYF	TGTGCCAGCAGCCCGCGTGTCGGGAATCTAGAGACCCAGTACTTC
TRBV4-1	.	few	TRBJ1-4	CASSPPPAASNEKLFF	TGCGCCAGCAGCCCTCCGCCCGCAGCTAGTAATGAAAAACTGTTTTTT
TRBV15	.	few	TRBJ1-4	CATSSFGGALFF	TGTGCCACCAGCAGTTTCGGGGGAGCACTGTTTTTT
TRBV6-5	TRBD1	many	TRBJ1-4	CASSQSTGGHGGLFF	TGTGCCAGCAGTCAGTCGACAGGGGGTCACGGGGGACTGTTTTTT
TRBV12-3/TRBV12-4	TRBD2	few	TRBJ2-1	CASSPRLASHEQFF	TGTGCCAGCAGTCCCCGACTAGCAAGCCATGAGCAGTTCTTC
TRBV5-6	TRBD2	many	TRBJ2-3	CASSFGLAGGDTQYF	TGTGCCAGCAGCTTTGGGCTAGCGGGAGGGGATACGCAGTATTTT
TRBV11-2	.	few	TRBJ2-4	CASSSRTVNNPNIQYF	TGTGCCAGCAGCTCCCGGACCGTGAATAATCCAAACATTCAGTACTTC
TRBV7-9	.	many	TRBJ1-3	CASSFLDF	TGTGCCAGCAGTTTCCTGGATTTT
TRBV12-3/TRBV12-4	TRBD1	many	TRBJ2-5	CASSGTGRETQYF	TGTGCCAGCAGCGGGACAGGGAGAGAGACCCAGTACTTC
TRBV24-1	TRBD1	.	TRBJ1-5	CATSATGRGNQPQHF	TGTGCCACCAGTGCGACAGGGAGGGGAAATCAGCCCCAGCATTTT
TRBV28	.	many	TRBJ2-3	CASRSQGHLEYF	TGTGCCAGCAGGTCACAGGGTCACTTGGAGTATTTT
TRBV2	.	few	TRBJ1-1	CASSPELGGNTEAFF	TGTGCCAGCAGTCCAGAGTTAGGGGGGAACACTGAAGCTTTCTTT
TRBV27	.	.	TRBJ2-7	CASSPQGSEQYF	TGTGCCAGCAGTCCTCAGGGGAGCGAGCAGTACTTC
TRBV5-1	.	many	TRBJ2-2	CASSLGLDTGELFF	TGCGCCAGCAGCTTGGGTTTGGATACCGGGGAGCTGTTTTTT
TRBV12-3/TRBV12-4	.	few	TRBJ1-2	CASSLALQDYTF	TGTGCCAGCAGTTTAGCCTTGCAGGATTACACCTTC
TRBV27	TRBD1	many	TRBJ1-6	CASSFIWTGSDSPLHF	TGTGCCAGCAGTTTTATTTGGACAGGGTCGGATTCACCCCTCCACTTT
TRBV28	.	few	TRBJ2-1	CASSLCTACRQFF	TGTGCCAGCAGTTTATGCACAGCATGCAGGCAGTTCTTC
TRBV6-4	.	.	TRBJ2-5	CASSDFPGETPQYF	TGTGCCAGCAGTGACTTCCCCGGAGAAACCCCCCAGTACTTC
TRBV20-1	.	.	TRBJ2-7	CSAGTPLEQYF	TGCAGTGCTGGGACACCCCTCGAGCAGTACTTC
TRBV29-1	.	many	TRBJ2-2	CSVEENPAGELFF	TGCAGCGTTGAAGAAAACCCGGCCGGGGAGCTGTTTTTT